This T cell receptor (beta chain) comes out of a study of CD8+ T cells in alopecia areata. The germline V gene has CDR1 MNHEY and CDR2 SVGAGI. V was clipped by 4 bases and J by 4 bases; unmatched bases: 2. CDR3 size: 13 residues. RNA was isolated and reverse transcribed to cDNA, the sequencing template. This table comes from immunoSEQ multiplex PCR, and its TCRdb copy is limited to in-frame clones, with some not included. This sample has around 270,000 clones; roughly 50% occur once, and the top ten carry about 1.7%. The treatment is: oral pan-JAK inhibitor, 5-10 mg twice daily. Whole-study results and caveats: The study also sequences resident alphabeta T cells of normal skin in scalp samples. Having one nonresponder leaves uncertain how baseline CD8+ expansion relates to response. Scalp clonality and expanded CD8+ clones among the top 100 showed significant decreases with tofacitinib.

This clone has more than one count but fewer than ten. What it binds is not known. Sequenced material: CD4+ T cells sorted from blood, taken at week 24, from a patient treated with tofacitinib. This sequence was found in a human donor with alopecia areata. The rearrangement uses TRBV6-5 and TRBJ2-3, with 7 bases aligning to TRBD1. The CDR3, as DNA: TGTGCCAGCAGTTCGGGGACAGCAGATACGCAGTATTTT. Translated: CASSSGTADTQYF.